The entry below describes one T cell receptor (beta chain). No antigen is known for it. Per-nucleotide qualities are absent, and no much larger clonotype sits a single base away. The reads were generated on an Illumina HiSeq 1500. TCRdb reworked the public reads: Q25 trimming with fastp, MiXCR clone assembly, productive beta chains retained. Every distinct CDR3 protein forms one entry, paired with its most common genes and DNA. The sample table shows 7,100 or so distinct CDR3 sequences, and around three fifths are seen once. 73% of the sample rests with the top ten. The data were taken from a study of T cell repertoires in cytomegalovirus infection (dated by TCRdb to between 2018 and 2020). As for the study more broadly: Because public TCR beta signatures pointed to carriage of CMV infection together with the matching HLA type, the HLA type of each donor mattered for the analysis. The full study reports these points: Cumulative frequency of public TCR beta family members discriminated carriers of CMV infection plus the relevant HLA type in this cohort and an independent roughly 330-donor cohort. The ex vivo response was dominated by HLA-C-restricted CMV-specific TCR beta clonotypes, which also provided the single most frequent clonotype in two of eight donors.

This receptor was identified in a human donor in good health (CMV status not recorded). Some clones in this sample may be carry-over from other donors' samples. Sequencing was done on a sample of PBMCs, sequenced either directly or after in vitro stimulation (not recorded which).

The CDR3: CASSQAGGTYGYTF. The nucleotides read TGCGCCAGCAGCCAAGCGGGGGGTACCTATGGCTACACCTTC. The chain uses TRBV4-1 and TRBJ1-2, with TRBD1 as a weak D call on 5 bases. The CDR3 runs 14 residues from the cysteine to the phenylalanine. Only the CDR3 part of the read is kept: 42 bases, read in frame from the first base. Taken from the germline V gene, the CDR1 and CDR2 loops are MGHRA and YSYEKL. The junction carries 10 bases between V and J, which are trimmed by 1 base and 4 bases respectively.